Presented here are 29 T cell receptor beta chains from one specimen sequenced in a study of blood T cell repertoires in COVID-19. Only in-frame clones appear in the TCRdb table, and some are missing; sequencing was by immunoSEQ multiplex PCR. Of just over 150,000 clones listed, roughly 82% are singletons. Sequenced material: peripheral blood. All receptors derive from a woman between 40 and 55 years old with COVID-19, enrolled during active disease.

The chain joins TRBV13 to TRBJ2-7; D gene uncertain. Trimming shortened V by 4 bases and J by 4 bases, and 11 bases separated the two germline ends. Per the germline V gene, CDR1 is PRHDT and CDR2 is FYEKMQ (reference sequence). The CDR3 is 13 amino acids. DNA for the CDR3: TGTGCCAGCAGCTCCCGTCGTTTGTACGAGCAGTACGTC. Translating gives CASSSRRLYEQYV.

This clone was detected only once. The chain uses TRBV2 and TRBJ2-6; 11 bases match TRBD1. The CDR3 is 18 amino acids. Per germline, CDR1 SNHLY and CDR2 FYNNEI. The junction had 7 bases not matched to a gene; V was cut back by 6 bases and J by 0 bases. The CDR3 region is CASSARDRGSSGANVLTF. DNA of the CDR3: TGTGCCAGCAGCGCCCGGGACAGGGGGAGCTCTGGGGCCAACGTCCTGACTTTC.

Here the CDR3 reads CASSPLTGIDTQYF. The CDR3 DNA is TGTGCCAGCAGCCCCCTAACAGGGATAGATACGCAGTATTTT. The rearrangement joins TRBV5-8 to TRBJ2-3; the D gene is possibly TRBD1 (6 bases). Germline lookup yields CDR1 SGHTS and CDR2 YDEGEE. This CDR3 has 14 amino acids. Trimming shortened V by 4 bases and J by 5 bases, and 14 bases separated the two germline ends. The full variable domain, its missing parts supplied by reference TRBV5-8 and TRBJ2-3, is EAGVTQSPTHLIKTRGQQATLRCSPISGHTSVYWYQQALGLGLQFLLWYDEGEERNRGNFPPRFSGRQFPNYSSELNVNALELEDSALYLCASSPLTGIDTQYFGPGTRLTVL.

The table lists this clone with a count of one. This rearrangement joins TRBV27 to TRBJ2-1; 8 nucleotides match TRBD2. Germline V gene sequence: CDR1 MNHEY, CDR2 SMNVEV (reference sequence). CDR3 size: 16 residues. V was pared by 5 bases and J by 2 bases, with 8 bases of the junction left unmatched. Here the CDR3 DNA reads TGTGCCAGCAGTCCGCCTAGCGGGTTCACCTACAATGAGCAGTTCTTC. It codes for CASSPPSGFTYNEQFF.

The chain is built from TRBV25-1 and TRBJ1-2, with D tentatively TRBD1 (6 bases). V shed 3 bases and J shed 4 bases, with 18 bases lying between them. The CDR3 has 16 residues. CDR1 and CDR2 from the germline V gene are MGHDK and SYGVNS. CDR3 protein: CASSDLGDRNVYGYTF. CDR3 coding DNA: TGTGCCAGCAGTGACCTTGGCGACAGGAACGTCTATGGCTACACCTTC.

The CDR3 loop reads CATQQGISYNEQFF. CDR3 in DNA: TGTGCCACTCAACAGGGCATATCCTACAATGAGCAGTTCTTC. The chain couples TRBV2 to TRBJ2-1; tentatively, D is TRBD1 (6 bases). The V end was cut by 10 bases, the J end by 1 base, with 14 bases between. CDR3 length: 14 amino acids. Germline V gene lookup returns CDR1 SNHLY and CDR2 FYNNEI.

This clone has a count of ten or more. The chain couples TRBV28 to TRBJ1-5, with 9 nucleotides matching TRBD1. CDR1 and CDR2 from the germline V gene are MDHEN and SYDVKM. The CDR3 loop spans 17 amino acids. Trimming cost V 5 bases and J 5 bases; bases outside gene matches: 13. CDR3 in amino acids: CASSPHVGTGGDQPQHF. In nucleotides, the CDR3 is TGTGCCAGCAGTCCCCACGTCGGTACAGGGGGCGATCAGCCCCAGCATTTT.

This clone came up a few times. This rearrangement joins TRBV6-5 to TRBJ2-3, with 8 nucleotides matching TRBD2. CDR3 size: 14 residues. Germline lookup yields CDR1 MNHEY and CDR2 SVGAGI. The V and J ends lost 6 bases and 2 bases, in that order; junction bases with no gene match: 4. CDR3 nucleotide sequence: TGTGCCAGCAGGCCGGGGGGGTTCACAGATACGCAGTATTTT. Translation: CASRPGGFTDTQYF.

V and J are TRBV29-1 and TRBJ2-1, with D perhaps TRBD2 (6 bases). Germline CDR1 reads SQVTM; CDR2 reads ANQGSEA. There are 12 residues in the CDR3. CDR3 coding DNA: TGCAGTGTGTTAGGGTCCGGGGGTGAGCAGTTCTTC. It yields the protein CSVLGSGGEQFF.

The chain links TRBV7-6 to TRBJ2-1; 13 bases fit TRBD2. This CDR3 is built from 16 residues. V shed 1 base, J shed 4 bases, and the junction held 1 base outside the gene matches. Germline V CDR1 and CDR2: SGHVS, FNYEAQ. Here the CDR3 DNA reads TGTGCCAGCAGCTTAGGGACTAGCGGGAGTTACAATGAGCAGTTCTTC. Its translation is CASSLGTSGSYNEQFF.

The gene calls are TRBV19 and TRBJ1-3; D call uncertain. This CDR3 is 17 amino acids long. CDR1 LNHDA and CDR2 SQIVND come from the germline V gene (reference sequence). Deletions cut 8 bases from V and 0 bases from J, with 20 bases between. The chain's CDR3 is CASFFPTLKLSGNTIYF. The CDR3, as DNA: TGTGCCAGTTTTTTTCCGACACTCAAGCTCTCTGGAAACACCATATATTTT.

This clone was detected once. The chain has TRBV30 and TRBJ2-3, with D maybe TRBD1 (6 bases). Trimming removed 3 bases at V and 1 base at J, with 14 bases between. CDR1 GTSNPN and CDR2 SVGIG come from the germline V gene (reference sequence). The CDR3 has 15 residues. As DNA, the CDR3 is TGTGCCTGGAGCGCAGGGGCATGGGGCACAGATACGCAGTATTTT. Its protein is CAWSAGAWGTDTQYF.

The chain recombines TRBV2 with TRBJ1-4; 9 bases align to TRBD1. The length of the CDR3 is 13 residues. The V gene end was trimmed by 8 bases and the J gene end by 7 bases; junction bases not matched to a gene: 5. Germline CDR1 reads SNHLY; CDR2 reads FYNNEI. CDR3 residues: CASQTGGGEKLFF. The CDR3 coding sequence is TGTGCCAGCCAGACAGGGGGAGGTGAAAAACTGTTTTTT.

V and J are TRBV19 and TRBJ1-5; 7 bases agree with TRBD1. The J segment lost 4 bases and the V segment lost 6 bases, leaving 6 bases of the junction unmatched. The germline gives CDR1 LNHDA, CDR2 SQIVND (reference sequence). The CDR3 totals 14 residues. This CDR3 is CASSRDSQNQPQHF. The CDR3 coding sequence is TGTGCCAGTAGCCGGGACAGCCAGAATCAGCCCCAGCATTTT.

This chain uses TRBV10-2 with TRBJ1-3, with no clear D. This CDR3 is 19 amino acids long. In germline, CDR1 is WSHSY, CDR2 SAAADI. Trimming removed 2 bases from V and 0 bases from J, with 20 bases in between. This CDR3 reads CASSEGGFRLATSGNTIYF. In DNA, the CDR3 is TGCGCCAGCAGTGAGGGCGGGTTCCGGCTGGCCACCTCTGGAAACACCATATATTTT.

This chain uses TRBV7-2 with TRBJ2-1, with TRBD1 identical over 9 bases. The CDR3 is made up of 17 amino acids. The germline CDR1 and CDR2 sequences are SGHTA and FQGNSA. Trimming cost V 4 bases and J 8 bases; bases outside gene matches: 15. This CDR3 reads CASSSRRDRVSRDEQFF. CDR3 DNA sequence: TGTGCCAGCAGCTCAAGACGGGACAGGGTGTCTCGGGATGAGCAGTTCTTC.

This chain joins TRBV19 and TRBJ2-7; D gene unclear. CDR3 length: 14 residues. The V gene lost 6 bases and the J gene lost 1 base, with 13 bases spanning the gap. Germline V gene data show CDR1 as LNHDA and CDR2 as SQIVND (reference sequence). CDR3 loop: CASSPGDSSYEQYF. As DNA, the CDR3 is TGTGCCAGTAGCCCCGGTGACTCGTCCTACGAGCAGTACTTC.

This clone appeared a single time. The rearrangement joins TRBV5-6 to TRBJ2-7; D might be TRBD1 (6 bases). Trimming took off 2 bases at V and 3 bases at J, with 9 bases between the two ends. There are 13 residues in the CDR3. Germline V gives CDR1 SGHDT, CDR2 YYEEEE. CDR3 DNA sequence: TGTGCCAGCAGCTTAGGACAGAGCTACGAGCAGTACGTC. This sequence encodes CASSLGQSYEQYV.

The rearrangement uses TRBV7-9 and TRBJ2-1; 7 positions match TRBD1. This CDR3 spans 14 amino acids. V dropped 1 base and J dropped 9; count of bases not matched to a gene: 6. CDR1 and CDR2 from the germline V gene are SEHNR and FQNEAQ (reference sequence). Written as DNA, the CDR3 is TGTGCCAGCAGCTTAGAGGGACAGACAAGTGAGCAGTTCTTC. As protein: CASSLEGQTSEQFF.

This rearrangement joins TRBV2 to TRBJ2-1; perhaps TRBD2 as D (5 bases). The CDR3 consists of 12 residues. Germline V gene sequence: CDR1 SNHLY, CDR2 FYNNEI. V lost 5 bases and J 9 bases, leaving 11 bases between the germline ends. CDR3 nucleotide sequence: TGTGCCAGCAGTACCGGACTGGTTGAGCAGTTCTTC. Residues: CASSTGLVEQFF.

The V gene is TRBV21-1, the J gene TRBJ1-5; the listed D gene, TRBD1, was not tested against the DNA. TRBV21-1 is termed a pseudogene. The CDR3 consists of 23 residues. As DNA, the CDR3 is TGTGCCAGCAACTACAACGTAGGATCCCGGGACAGGGTTGCCCCTGAAACCAATCAGCCCCAGCATTTT. It specifies CASNYNVGSRDRVAPETNQPQHF.

The rearrangement links TRBV7-6 to TRBJ2-5, with 10 bases fitting TRBD2. V was pared by 3 bases and J by 3 bases, with 10 bases of the junction left unmatched. CDR1 and CDR2 from the germline V gene are SGHVS and FNYEAQ. The CDR3 contains 17 residues. The DNA for the CDR3 is TGTGCCAGCAGCTTTGACCCTAAGGGGACTAGCGAAGAGACCCAGTACTTC. This codes for CASSFDPKGTSEETQYF.

The sample holds a few counts of this clone. The chain carries TRBV14 and TRBJ1-5; no clear D. The V end lost 1 base, the J end lost 5 bases, and 9 bases lay between the germline ends. From germline, CDR1 is SGHDN and CDR2 FVKESK. The CDR3 loop spans 14 amino acids. The CDR3 loop is CASSQGGWDQPQHF. In DNA form, the CDR3 reads TGTGCCAGCAGCCAAGGAGGGTGGGATCAGCCCCAGCATTTT.

The genes are TRBV11-2 and TRBJ2-2; 7 bases map to TRBD2. The V gene's germline CDR1 is SGHAT and CDR2 FQNNGV. The trim removed 5 bases at V and 2 bases at J, leaving 5 bases unmatched. This CDR3 has 15 amino acids. CDR3 protein: CASSPTSANTGELFF. Written as DNA, the CDR3 is TGTGCCAGCAGCCCTACTAGCGCCAACACCGGGGAGCTGTTTTTT.

The V call is TRBV5-4, the J call TRBJ2-3; TRBD2 matches 8 bases. V trimming: 2 bases; J trimming: 1 base; junction bases outside the gene matches: 3. The CDR3 has 15 amino acids. Looked up from germline, CDR1 is SGHNT and CDR2 is YYREEE (reference sequence). Here the CDR3 reads CASSFFSGGTDTQYF. In nucleotides, the CDR3 is TGTGCCAGCAGCTTCTTTAGCGGGGGCACAGATACGCAGTATTTT.

This clone appeared once. This sequence joins TRBV18 and TRBJ1-3; D remains unclear. The germline CDR1 and CDR2 sequences are KGHSH and LQKENI. The CDR3 has 15 residues. Trimming pared 1 base from V and 0 bases from J, leaving 7 bases between. This CDR3 is CASSPQEGSGNTIYF. The CDR3 region has the DNA TGTGCCAGCTCACCACAGGAGGGCTCTGGAAACACCATATATTTT.

The V call is TRBV7-9, the J call TRBJ2-1, with 8 bases aligning to TRBD1. J gave up 8 bases and V 5 bases, and 14 bases lay outside the gene matches. The CDR3 consists of 16 residues. Germline values: CDR1 SEHNR, CDR2 FQNEAQ (reference sequence). In nucleotides, the CDR3 is TGTGCCAGCAGCCCCCAGACCTCAGGGGGCGGCCATGAGCAGTTCTTC. It specifies CASSPQTSGGGHEQFF.

The chain joins TRBV30 to TRBJ1-2; D ambiguous. Germline assignment: CDR1 GTSNPN and CDR2 SVGIG (reference sequence). CDR3 length equals 12 residues. V lost 0 bases and J 8 bases, leaving 10 bases between the germline ends. The CDR3 region is CAWSVTRGGYTF. The CDR3 DNA is TGTGCCTGGAGTGTCACCCGGGGAGGCTACACCTTC.

This chain connects TRBV9 to TRBJ2-1; 12 nucleotides line up with TRBD2. CDR1 and CDR2 from the germline V gene are SGDLS and YYNGEE. The V and J ends lost 4 bases and 6 bases, in that order; junction bases with no gene match: 8. The CDR3 runs 16 residues. In DNA form, the CDR3 reads TGTGCCAGCAGCTCGACTAGCGGGAGTATAGCCAATGAGCAGTTCTTC. Translating it yields CASSSTSGSIANEQFF.